The clone carrying this T cell receptor (beta chain) was observed many times. The data are from a study of T cells of healthy individuals. The CDR3 extends over 16 amino acids. Germline V gives CDR1 SGHTA, CDR2 FQGNSA. V lost 2 bases and J 0 bases, leaving 10 bases between the germline ends. TCRdb re-called the 5' RACE reads through MiXCR, storing one row per CDR3 protein. The sample includes about 96,000 distinct CDR3 sequences, roughly 18% of them seen just once. V gene TRBV7-2 combines with J gene TRBJ2-2; D unclear. This clonotype was obtained from a human donor in good health. The CDR3 nucleotides are TGTGCCAGCAGCTTAATTAGATTCTCGAACACCGGGGAGCTGTTTTTT. This translates into CASSLIRFSNTGELFF.